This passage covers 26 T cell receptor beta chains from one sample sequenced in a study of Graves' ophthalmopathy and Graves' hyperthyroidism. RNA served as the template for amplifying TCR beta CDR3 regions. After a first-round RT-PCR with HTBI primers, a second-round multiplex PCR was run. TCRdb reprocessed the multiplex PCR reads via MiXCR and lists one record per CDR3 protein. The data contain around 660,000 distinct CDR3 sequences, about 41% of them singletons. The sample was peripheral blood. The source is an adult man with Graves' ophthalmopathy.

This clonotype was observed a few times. The DNA of the CDR3 is TGCAGCGTTACCAACAGACTAGCACAGTTCTTC. It is translated as CSVTNRLAQFF. The V and J genes are TRBV29-1 and TRBJ2-1; 7 bases agree with TRBD2. V gave up 5 bases and J gave up 13 bases; unmatched junction bases: 8. CDR1 and CDR2 from the germline V gene are SQVTM and ANQGSEA. The CDR3 runs to 11 residues.

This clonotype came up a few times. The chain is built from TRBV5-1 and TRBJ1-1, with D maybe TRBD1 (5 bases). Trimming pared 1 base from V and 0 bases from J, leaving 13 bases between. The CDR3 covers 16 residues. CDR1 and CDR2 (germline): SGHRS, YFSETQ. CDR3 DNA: TGCGCCAGCAGCTTGTTTTCGGGGGGGTTGAACACTGAAGCTTTCTTT. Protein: CASSLFSGGLNTEAFF.

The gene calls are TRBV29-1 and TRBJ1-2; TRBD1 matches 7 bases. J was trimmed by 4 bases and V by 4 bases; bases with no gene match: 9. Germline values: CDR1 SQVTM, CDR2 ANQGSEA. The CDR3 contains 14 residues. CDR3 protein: CSVGTGGQIYGYTF. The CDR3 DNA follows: TGCAGCGTTGGAACCGGGGGACAGATCTATGGCTACACCTTC. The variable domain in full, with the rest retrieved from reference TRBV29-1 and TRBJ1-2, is SAVISQKPSRDICQRGTSLTIQCQVDSQVTMMFWYRQQPGQSLTLIATANQGSEATYESGFVIDKFPISRPNLTFSTLTVSNMSPEDSSIYLCSVGTGGQIYGYTFGSGTRLTVV.

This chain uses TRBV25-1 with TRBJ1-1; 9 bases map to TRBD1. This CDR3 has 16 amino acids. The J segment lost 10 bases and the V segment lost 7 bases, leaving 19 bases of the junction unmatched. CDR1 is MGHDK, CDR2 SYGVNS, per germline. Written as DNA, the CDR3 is TGTGCCAGCACCCTGGAGGCGGGGACAGGGAGTATAGGAGCTTTCTTT. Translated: CASTLEAGTGSIGAFF.

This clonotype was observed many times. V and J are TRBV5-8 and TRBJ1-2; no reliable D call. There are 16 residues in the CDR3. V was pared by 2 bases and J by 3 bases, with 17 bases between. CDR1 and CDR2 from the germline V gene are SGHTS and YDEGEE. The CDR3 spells CASSFVDGSGDYGYTF. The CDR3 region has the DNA TGTGCCAGCAGCTTCGTGGACGGGAGTGGAGACTATGGCTACACCTTC.

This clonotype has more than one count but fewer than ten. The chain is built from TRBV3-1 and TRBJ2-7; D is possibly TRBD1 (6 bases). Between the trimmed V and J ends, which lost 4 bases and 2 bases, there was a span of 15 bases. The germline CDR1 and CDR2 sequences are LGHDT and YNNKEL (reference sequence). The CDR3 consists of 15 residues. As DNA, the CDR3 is TGTGCCAGCAGCCCGTATCTCGGGACAACCTACGAGCAGTACTTC. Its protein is CASSPYLGTTYEQYF.

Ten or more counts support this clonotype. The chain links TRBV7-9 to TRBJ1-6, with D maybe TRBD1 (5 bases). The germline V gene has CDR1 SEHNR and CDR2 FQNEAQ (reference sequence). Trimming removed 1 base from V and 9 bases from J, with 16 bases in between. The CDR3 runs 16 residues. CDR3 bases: TGTGCCAGCAGCTTAGGAACAACGGCAGGGAGTTCACCCCTCCACTTT. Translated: CASSLGTTAGSSPLHF.

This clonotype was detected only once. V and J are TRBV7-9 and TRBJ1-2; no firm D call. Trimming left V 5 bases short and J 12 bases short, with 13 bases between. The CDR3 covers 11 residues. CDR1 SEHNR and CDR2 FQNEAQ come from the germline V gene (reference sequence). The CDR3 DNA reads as TGTGCCAGCAGCAAAGGACGGGGAAACACCTTC. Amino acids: CASSKGRGNTF.

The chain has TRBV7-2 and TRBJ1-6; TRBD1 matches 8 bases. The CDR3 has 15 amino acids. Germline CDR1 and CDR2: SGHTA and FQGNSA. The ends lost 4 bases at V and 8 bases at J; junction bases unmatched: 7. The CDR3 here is CASSSRDRTDSPLHF. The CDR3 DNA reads TGTGCCAGCAGCTCCCGGGACAGGACGGATTCACCCCTCCACTTT.

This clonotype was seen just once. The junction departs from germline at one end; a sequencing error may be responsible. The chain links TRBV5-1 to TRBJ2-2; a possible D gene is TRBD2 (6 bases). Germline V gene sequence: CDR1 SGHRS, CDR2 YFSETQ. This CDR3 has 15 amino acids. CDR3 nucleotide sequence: TGTGCCAGCAGGAGGGGCATAATGGAGACCGGGGAGCTGTTTTTT. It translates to CASRRGIMETGELFF.

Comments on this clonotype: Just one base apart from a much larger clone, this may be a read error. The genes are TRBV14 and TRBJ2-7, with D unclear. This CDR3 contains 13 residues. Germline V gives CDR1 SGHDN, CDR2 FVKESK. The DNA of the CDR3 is TGTGCCGGCAGCCAAGGTCTGGTCTACGAGCAGTACTTC. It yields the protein CAGSQGLVYEQYF.

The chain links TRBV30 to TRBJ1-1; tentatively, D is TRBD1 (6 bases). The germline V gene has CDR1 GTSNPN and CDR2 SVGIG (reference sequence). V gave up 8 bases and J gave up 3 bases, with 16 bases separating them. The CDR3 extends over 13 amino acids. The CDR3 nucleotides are TGTGCCAGAAAACAGGGTGTGGACACTGAAGCTTTCTTT. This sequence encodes CARKQGVDTEAFF.

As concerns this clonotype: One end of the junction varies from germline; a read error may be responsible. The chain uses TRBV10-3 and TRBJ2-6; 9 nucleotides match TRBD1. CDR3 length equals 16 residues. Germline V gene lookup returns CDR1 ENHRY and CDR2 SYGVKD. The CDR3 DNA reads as TGTGCCAGCAGTGCCCGGGACAGGGCTGGGGCCAACGTCCTGACTTTC. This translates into CASSARDRAGANVLTF.

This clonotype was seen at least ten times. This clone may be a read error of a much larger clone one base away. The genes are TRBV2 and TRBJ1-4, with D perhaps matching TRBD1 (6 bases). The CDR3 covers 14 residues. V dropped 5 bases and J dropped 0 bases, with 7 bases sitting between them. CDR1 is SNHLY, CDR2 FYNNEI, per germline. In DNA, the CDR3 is TGTGCCAGCAGTCGGACAGCAACTAATGAAAAACTGTTTTTT. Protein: CASSRTATNEKLFF.

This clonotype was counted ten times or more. The chain's CDR3 is CSAEVRDTNYGYTF. In nucleotides, the CDR3 is TGCAGCGCCGAAGTCCGGGACACAAACTATGGCTACACCTTC. J is TRBJ1-2 and V is TRBV29-1; a weak D match, TRBD1 (6 bases). This CDR3 comprises 14 residues. The germline gives CDR1 SQVTM, CDR2 ANQGSEA. V was shortened by 7 bases and J by 2 bases, with 17 bases between the two germline ends.

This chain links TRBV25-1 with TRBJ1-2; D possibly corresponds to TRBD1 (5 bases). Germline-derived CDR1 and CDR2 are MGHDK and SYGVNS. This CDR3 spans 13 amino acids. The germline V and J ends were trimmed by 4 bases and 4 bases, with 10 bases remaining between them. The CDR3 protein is CASSAIDSYGYTF. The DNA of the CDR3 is TGTGCCAGCAGTGCCATCGACAGCTATGGCTACACCTTC.

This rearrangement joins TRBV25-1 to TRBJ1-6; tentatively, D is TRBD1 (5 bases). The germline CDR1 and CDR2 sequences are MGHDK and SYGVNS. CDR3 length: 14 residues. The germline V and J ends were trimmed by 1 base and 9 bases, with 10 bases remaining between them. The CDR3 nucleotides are TGTGCCAGCAGTGAATCGAGGGACGTTTCACCCCTCCACTTT. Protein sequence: CASSESRDVSPLHF.

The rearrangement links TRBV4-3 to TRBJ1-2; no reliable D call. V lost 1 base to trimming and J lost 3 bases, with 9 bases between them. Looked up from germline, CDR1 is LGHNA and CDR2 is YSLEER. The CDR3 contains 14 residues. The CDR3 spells CASSQVPEDYGYTF. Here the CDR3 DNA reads TGCGCCAGCAGCCAAGTACCAGAGGACTATGGCTACACCTTC.

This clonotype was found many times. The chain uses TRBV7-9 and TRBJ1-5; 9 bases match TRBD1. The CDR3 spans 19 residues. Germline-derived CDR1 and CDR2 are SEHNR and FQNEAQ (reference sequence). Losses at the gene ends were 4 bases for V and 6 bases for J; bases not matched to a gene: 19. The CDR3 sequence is CASSSTLLLRDRVAQPQHF. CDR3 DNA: TGTGCCAGCAGCTCAACCCTCCTCCTTCGGGACAGGGTTGCTCAGCCCCAGCATTTT.

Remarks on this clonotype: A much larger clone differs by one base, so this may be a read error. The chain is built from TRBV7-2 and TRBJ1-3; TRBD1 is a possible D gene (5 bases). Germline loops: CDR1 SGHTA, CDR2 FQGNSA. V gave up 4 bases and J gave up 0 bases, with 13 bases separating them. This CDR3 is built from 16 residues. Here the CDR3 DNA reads TGTGCCAGCAGCTCCAGGGACGTCCTCTCTGGAAACACCATATATTTT. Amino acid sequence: CASSSRDVLSGNTIYF.

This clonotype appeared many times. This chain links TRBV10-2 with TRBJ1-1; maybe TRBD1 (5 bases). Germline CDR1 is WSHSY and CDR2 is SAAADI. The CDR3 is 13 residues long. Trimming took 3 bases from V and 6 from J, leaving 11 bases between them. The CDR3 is CASSDLDSPEAFF. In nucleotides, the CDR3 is TGCGCCAGCAGTGACCTAGACAGCCCTGAAGCTTTCTTT.

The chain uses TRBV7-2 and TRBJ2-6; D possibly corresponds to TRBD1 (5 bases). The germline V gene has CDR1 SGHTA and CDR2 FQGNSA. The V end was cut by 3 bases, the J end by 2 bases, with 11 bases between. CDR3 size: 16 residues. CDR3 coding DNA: TGTGCCAGCAGCTTCCAGGGTGTCGCTGGGGCCAACGTCCTGACTTTC. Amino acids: CASSFQGVAGANVLTF. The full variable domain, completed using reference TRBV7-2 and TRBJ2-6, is GAGVSQSPSNKVTEKGKDVELRCDPISGHTALYWYRQSLGQGLEFLIYFQGNSAPDKSGLPSDRFSAERTGGSVSTLTIQRTQQEDSAVYLCASSFQGVAGANVLTFGAGSRLTVL.

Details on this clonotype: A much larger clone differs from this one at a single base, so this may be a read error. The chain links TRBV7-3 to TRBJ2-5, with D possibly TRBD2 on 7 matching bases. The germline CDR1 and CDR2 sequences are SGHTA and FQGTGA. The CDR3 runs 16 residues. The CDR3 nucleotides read TGTGCCGGCAGCTTAACGGGGGGCCCCCTCCAAGAGACCCAGTACTTC. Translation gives CAGSLTGGPLQETQYF.

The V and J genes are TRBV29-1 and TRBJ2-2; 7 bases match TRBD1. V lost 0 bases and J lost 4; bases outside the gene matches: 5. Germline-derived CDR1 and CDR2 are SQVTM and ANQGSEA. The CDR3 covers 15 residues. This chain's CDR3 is CSVEDRGTGTGELFF. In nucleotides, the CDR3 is TGCAGCGTTGAAGACAGGGGGACGGGCACCGGGGAGCTGTTTTTT.

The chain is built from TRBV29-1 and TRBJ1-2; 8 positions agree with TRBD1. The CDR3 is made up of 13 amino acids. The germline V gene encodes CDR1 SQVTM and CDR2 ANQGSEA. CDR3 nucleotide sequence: TGCAGTGTGGACAGGGTCCCTAACTATGGCTACACCTTC. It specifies CSVDRVPNYGYTF.

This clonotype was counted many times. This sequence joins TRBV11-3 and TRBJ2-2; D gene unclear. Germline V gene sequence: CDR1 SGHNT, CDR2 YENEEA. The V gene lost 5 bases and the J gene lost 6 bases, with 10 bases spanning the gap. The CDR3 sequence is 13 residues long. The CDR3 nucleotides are TGTGCCAGCAGCCCAGGACGATCCGGGGAGCTGTTTTTT. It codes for CASSPGRSGELFF.